The 19 T cell receptor beta chains in this list originate from one sample, sequenced in a study of T cell responses to AZD1222 COVID-19 vaccine. TCRdb keeps only in-frame clones here, not all; method: immunoSEQ multiplex PCR. Found here are 150,000 to 200,000 clones, just over 90% of them singletons; the top ten hold around 1%. The sequencing here drew on peripheral blood, taken 28 days after the second AZD1222 dose. Receptors were obtained from an adult who received the AZD1222 COVID-19 vaccine.

J is TRBJ2-7 and V is TRBV3-1 (or the pseudogene TRBV3-2); D unclear. The CDR3 contains 15 residues. Germline values: CDR1 LGHDT, CDR2 YNNKEL (reference sequence). V was trimmed by 1 base and J by 2 bases, leaving 12 bases between them. DNA for the CDR3: TGTGCCAGCAGCCAAGGGTGGACCGATACCTACGAGCAGTACTTC. It translates to CASSQGWTDTYEQYF.

This chain uses TRBV7-9 with TRBJ2-3; 9 bases line up with TRBD2. Germline loops: CDR1 SEHNR, CDR2 FQNEAQ (reference sequence). CDR3 length: 15 residues. The trim removed 2 bases at V and 5 bases at J, leaving 5 bases unmatched. CDR3 protein: CASSLRRSGGDTQYF. In DNA, the CDR3 is TGTGCCAGCAGCTTAAGACGTAGCGGGGGAGATACGCAGTATTTT.

The chain combines TRBV5-6 with TRBJ1-4; D gene uncertain. The CDR3 totals 15 residues. V lost 0 bases and J 7 bases, leaving 13 bases between the germline ends. CDR1 SGHDT and CDR2 YYEEEE come from the germline V gene. CDR3 in DNA: TGTGCCAGCAGCTTGGGGGGATCTTTGGGTGAAAAACTGTTTTTT. Translating gives CASSLGGSLGEKLFF.

This rearrangement joins TRBV6-6 to TRBJ1-2; the D is unclear. The CDR3 runs 12 residues. Germline CDR1 reads MNHNY; CDR2 reads SVGAGI (reference sequence). V shed 7 bases and J shed 2 bases, with 8 bases lying between them. CDR3 bases: TGTGCCAGCACGGGCGGAAACTATGGCTACACCTTC. Its translation is CASTGGNYGYTF.

This chain joins TRBV19 and TRBJ2-2; either TRBD1 or TRBD2 may fit D (6 bases each). Germline V gives CDR1 LNHDA, CDR2 SQIVND (reference sequence). This CDR3 comprises 15 residues. Deletions cut 10 bases from V and 0 bases from J, with 15 bases between. The CDR3 sequence is CATSDRGPNTGELFF. The CDR3 DNA reads TGTGCCACCTCGGACCGGGGGCCGAACACCGGGGAGCTGTTTTTT.

The chain carries TRBV5-1 and TRBJ2-1; no firm D call. Germline V lookup: CDR1 SGHRS, CDR2 YFSETQ. V lost 4 bases and J lost 5, with 13 bases in between. This CDR3 has 14 amino acids. The CDR3 is CASSPFLQHNEQFF. CDR3 sequence (DNA): TGCGCCAGCAGCCCCTTCCTTCAGCACAATGAGCAGTTCTTC.

The CDR3 here is CSASPGRGGYTF. CDR3 nucleotide sequence: TGCAGTGCCAGTCCGGGCCGTGGCGGCTACACCTTC. The chain is built from TRBV20-1 and TRBJ1-2; D unresolved. V dropped 6 bases and J dropped 8 bases, with 16 bases sitting between them. Per the germline V gene, CDR1 is DFQATT and CDR2 is SNEGSKA (reference sequence). This CDR3 region has 12 residues.

The CDR3 reads CASSQDWSMGAFF. The CDR3 bases are TGTGCCAGCAGCCAAGATTGGTCCATGGGAGCTTTCTTT. The chain links TRBV3-1 (or the pseudogene TRBV3-2) to TRBJ1-1; D gene uncertain. Germline-derived CDR1 and CDR2 are LGHDT and YNNKEL (reference sequence). Trimming removed 0 bases from V and 10 bases from J, with 12 bases in between. This CDR3 has 13 amino acids.

This clone was seen once. The CDR3 DNA reads as TGCGCCAGCAGCCGACAGGGGGCGATTAACACTGAAGCTTTCTTT. Amino acids: CASSRQGAINTEAFF. This chain uses TRBV5-1 with TRBJ1-1, with 10 nucleotides matching TRBD1. Germline CDR1 and CDR2: SGHRS and YFSETQ. J gave up 2 bases and V 4 bases, and 5 bases lay outside the gene matches. The CDR3 totals 15 residues.

The rearrangement joins TRBV11-3 to TRBJ2-7; 8 nucleotides line up with TRBD2. Germline CDR1 is SGHNT and CDR2 is YENEEA. The J segment lost 0 bases and the V segment lost 5 bases, leaving 6 bases of the junction unmatched. CDR3 length equals 15 residues. CDR3 coding DNA: TGTGCCAGCAGCCTAGCCAGCGGGAGCTCCTACGAGCAGTACTTC. As protein: CASSLASGSSYEQYF.

The gene calls are TRBV21-1 and TRBJ2-5; the tabulated D call, TRBD1, remains unverified against the DNA. TRBV21-1 is reported as a pseudogene. The CDR3 is 23 amino acids. The CDR3 bases are TGTGCCAGCAGCTATCAATCGCGGCCAGCCAAGCCTACGAACCAGGGTGGGGAAGAGACCCAGTACTTC. Protein product: CASSYQSRPAKPTNQGGEETQYF.

As DNA, the CDR3 is TGTGCCAGTAGTATCGTGGACAGACAAGAGACCCAGTACTTC. This sequence encodes CASSIVDRQETQYF. V is TRBV19 and J is TRBJ2-5; D possibly corresponds to TRBD1 (6 bases). The V gene lost 3 bases and the J gene lost 2 bases, with 10 bases spanning the gap. Germline-derived CDR1 and CDR2 are LNHDA and SQIVND (reference sequence). CDR3 size: 14 residues. Using reference TRBV19 and TRBJ2-5 for the parts outside the CDR3, the full variable domain is DGGITQSPKYLFRKEGQNVTLSCEQNLNHDAMYWYRQDPGQGLRLIYYSQIVNDFQKGDIAEGYSVSREKKESFPLTVTSAQKNPTAFYLCASSIVDRQETQYFGPGTRLLVL.

The genes are TRBV7-9 and TRBJ1-3; D may be TRBD1 (6 bases). The CDR3 is 16 amino acids. Germline V gene lookup returns CDR1 SEHNR and CDR2 FQNEAQ (reference sequence). V lost 7 bases to trimming and J lost 0 bases, with 16 bases between them. This CDR3 is CASTQGGESSGNTIYF. As DNA, the CDR3 is TGTGCCAGCACCCAAGGGGGGGAATCCTCTGGAAACACCATATATTTT.

V is TRBV5-6 and J is TRBJ1-6; 7 bases are shared with TRBD1. CDR1 SGHDT and CDR2 YYEEEE come from the germline V gene. The CDR3 has 14 amino acids. The ends lost 1 base at V and 9 bases at J; junction bases unmatched: 4. The CDR3: CASSLRGGGSPLHF. The CDR3, as DNA: TGTGCCAGCAGCTTGAGAGGGGGCGGTTCACCCCTCCACTTT.

The J gene is TRBJ1-6, the V gene TRBV5-1, with a weak D call TRBD1 (5 bases). The CDR3 sequence is 14 residues long. Per the germline V gene, CDR1 is SGHRS and CDR2 is YFSETQ. Trimming shortened V by 4 bases and J by 8 bases, and 13 bases separated the two germline ends. The DNA for the CDR3 is TGCGCCAGCAGCGCACGTCGGGGGGATTCACCCCTCCACTTT. The encoded protein is CASSARRGDSPLHF. The full variable domain, with the rest looked up from reference TRBV5-1 and TRBJ1-6, is KAGVTQTPRYLIKTRGQQVTLSCSPISGHRSVSWYQQTPGQGLQFLFEYFSETQRNKGNFPGRFSGRQFSNSRSEMNVSTLELGDSALYLCASSARRGDSPLHFGNGTRLTVT.

CDR3 DNA: TGTGCCAGTAGTACAGCAGGGGGAAATCAGCCCCAGCATTTT. It encodes CASSTAGGNQPQHF. This chain connects TRBV19 to TRBJ1-5; 7 bases map to TRBD1. Unmatched junction bases numbered 4, after V lost 4 bases and J lost 4 bases. CDR1 is LNHDA, CDR2 SQIVND, per germline (reference sequence). This CDR3 is 14 amino acids long.

CDR3 nucleotide sequence: TGTGCCAGCAGTTTACTTTCGGGACTAGCGGGGGGGCTCGCAGATACGCAGTATTTT. It is translated as CASSLLSGLAGGLADTQYF. The chain uses TRBV28 and TRBJ2-3, with 16 bases that match TRBD2. The trim removed 2 bases at V and 4 bases at J, leaving 9 bases unmatched. The V gene's germline CDR1 is MDHEN and CDR2 SYDVKM. The CDR3 length is 19 residues. Based on the CDR3 plus reference TRBV28 and TRBJ2-3, the full variable domain is DVKVTQSSRYLVKRTGEKVFLECVQDMDHENMFWYRQDPGLGLRLIYFSYDVKMKEKGDIPEGYSVSREKKERFSLILESASTNQTSMYLCASSLLSGLAGGLADTQYFGPGTRLTVL.

The chain couples TRBV27 to TRBJ2-3; TRBD2 matches 16 bases. The germline V gene has CDR1 MNHEY and CDR2 SMNVEV (reference sequence). V gave up 3 bases and J gave up 2 bases; unmatched junction bases: 5. This CDR3 spans 18 amino acids. The DNA of the CDR3 is TGTGCCAGCAGTTTGGGACTAGCGGGGGGGCAAAACACAGATACGCAGTATTTT. It translates to CASSLGLAGGQNTDTQYF.

Regarding this clone: Other nucleotide sequences in the sample specify the same CDR3. The chain employs TRBV9 and TRBJ1-6; 9 bases are a match to TRBD1. Per the germline V gene, CDR1 is SGDLS and CDR2 is YYNGEE. V shed 2 bases and J 0 bases; nucleotides not matched to a gene: 3. This CDR3 is 17 amino acids long. Written as DNA, the CDR3 is TGTGCCAGCAGCGTTGGACAGGGGCGCTCCTATAATTCACCCCTCCACTTT. This sequence encodes CASSVGQGRSYNSPLHF.